This passage covers 18 T cell receptor beta chains from one sample sequenced in a study of T-cell memory formation after mild COVID-19. TCRdb reprocessed the 5' RACE reads with MiXCR, giving one entry per CDR3 protein. The sample includes approximately 440,000 distinct CDR3 sequences, 20% of them seen just once. Source material: PBMCs or a T cell subset sorted from them (not recorded which). The source of these receptors is an adult woman who had mild COVID-19 (a few samples of this study predate the infection). Cell type and time point are not known.

CDR3 in amino acids: CASSLDGAERYNEQFF. The CDR3 DNA is TGCGCCAGCAGCTTGGATGGGGCGGAACGGTACAATGAGCAGTTCTTC. J is TRBJ2-1 and V is TRBV5-1, with D maybe TRBD1 (5 bases). The CDR3 length is 16 residues. Trimming left V 0 bases short and J 4 bases short, with 14 bases between. Germline CDR1 and CDR2: SGHRS and YFSETQ.

The J gene is TRBJ2-4, the V gene TRBV18; 8 nucleotides line up with TRBD2. CDR1 KGHSH and CDR2 LQKENI come from the germline V gene. The trim removed 2 bases at V and 1 base at J, leaving 4 bases unmatched. This CDR3 comprises 16 residues. The CDR3 protein is CASSPDSGGAKNIQYF. CDR3 in DNA: TGTGCCAGCTCACCAGATTCGGGAGGGGCCAAAAACATTCAGTACTTC. The whole variable domain, filled in from reference TRBV18 and TRBJ2-4, reads NAGVMQNPRHLVRRRGQEARLRCSPMKGHSHVYWYRQLPEEGLKFMVYLQKENIIDESGMPKERFSAEFPKEGPSILRIQQVVRGDSAAYFCASSPDSGGAKNIQYFGAGTRLSVL.

This clonotype was seen a handful of times. This chain links TRBV4-1 with TRBJ2-7; D unresolved. The V gene lost 1 base and the J gene lost 3 bases, with 13 bases spanning the gap. The CDR3 is made up of 15 amino acids. Germline CDR1 and CDR2: MGHRA and YSYEKL. The CDR3 loop reads CASSQVLGQSYEQYF. The CDR3 DNA sequence: TGCGCCAGCAGCCAAGTTTTAGGGCAGAGCTACGAGCAGTACTTC.

This clonotype has more than one count but fewer than ten. The rearrangement links TRBV3-1 to TRBJ1-2; D is uncertain. The V gene lost 0 bases and the J gene lost 7 bases, with 12 bases spanning the gap. The CDR3 runs 14 residues. Per the germline V gene, CDR1 is LGHDT and CDR2 is YNNKEL (reference sequence). CDR3 sequence: CASSQEFSARGYTF. Written as DNA, the CDR3 is TGTGCCAGCAGCCAAGAGTTTTCCGCTCGTGGCTACACCTTC.

The chain employs TRBV20-1 and TRBJ2-7, with D unresolved. V lost 6 bases and J lost 4, with 13 bases in between. This CDR3 is built from 12 residues. Germline CDR1 DFQATT, CDR2 SNEGSKA (reference sequence). DNA of the CDR3: TGCAGTGCCGCGGAGATTGGGTACGAGCAGTACTTC. Translation: CSAAEIGYEQYF.

This clonotype showed up just a few times. This chain links TRBV20-1 with TRBJ1-2; D gene uncertain. The CDR3 totals 11 residues. The ends were cut back, 6 bases at V and 8 bases at J, with 13 bases in the middle. Germline V gene sequence: CDR1 DFQATT, CDR2 SNEGSKA (reference sequence). The CDR3 region has the DNA TGCAGTGCGCCGTCCGGAGGAGGCTACACCTTC. Translated: CSAPSGGGYTF.

The sample holds a few counts of this clonotype. V is TRBV7-9 and J is TRBJ1-1; a weak D match, TRBD1 (5 bases). V lost 4 bases and J 4 bases, leaving 16 bases between the germline ends. The CDR3 has 15 residues. CDR1 is SEHNR, CDR2 FQNEAQ, per germline (reference sequence). This chain's CDR3 is CASSSLIGVSTEAFF. As DNA, the CDR3 is TGTGCCAGCAGCTCCTTGATAGGGGTTAGCACTGAAGCTTTCTTT.

This rearrangement joins TRBV7-9 to TRBJ1-1; TRBD1 is a possible D gene (6 bases). Germline V gene sequence: CDR1 SEHNR, CDR2 FQNEAQ (reference sequence). This CDR3 is built from 13 residues. The V and J ends lost 5 bases and 7 bases respectively, with 14 bases between them. CDR3 sequence reads: CASSPGAEHEAFF. CDR3 nucleotides: TGTGCCAGCAGCCCAGGGGCCGAACATGAAGCTTTCTTT.

This clonotype was seen a few times. The chain combines TRBV2 with TRBJ2-7; D is unresolved. The germline CDR1 and CDR2 sequences are SNHLY and FYNNEI. Trimming stripped 8 bases from V and 5 bases from J, with 16 bases between. CDR3 size: 13 residues. Here the CDR3 DNA reads TGTGCCAGCGAGGATTCCTGGGCCCACGAGCAGTACTTC. Translation: CASEDSWAHEQYF.

J is TRBJ2-5 and V is TRBV6-2 or TRBV6-3; the D is unclear. This CDR3 region has 12 residues. The germline gives CDR1 MNHEY, CDR2 SVGEGT. Trimming pared 5 bases from V and 2 bases from J, leaving 6 bases between. The chain's CDR3 is CASSTLQETQYF. In nucleotides, the CDR3 is TGTGCCAGCAGTACCCTTCAAGAGACCCAGTACTTC.

The chain has TRBV7-9 and TRBJ2-1; no clear D gene. The CDR3 extends over 13 amino acids. Germline CDR1 reads SEHNR; CDR2 reads FQNEAQ (reference sequence). Between the trimmed V and J ends, which lost 6 bases and 4 bases, there was a span of 10 bases. For the CDR3, the DNA is TGTGCCAGCAGAAGTGGGGTTTACAATGAGCAGTTCTTC. Residues: CASRSGVYNEQFF.

The J gene is TRBJ2-5, the V gene TRBV2; D is possibly TRBD1 (6 bases). The CDR3 length is 14 residues. V lost 6 bases and J lost 2, with 13 bases in between. Germline V lookup: CDR1 SNHLY, CDR2 FYNNEI. The CDR3 coding sequence is TGTGCCAGCAGATCTCGGACAGCACAAGAGACCCAGTACTTC. Its translation: CASRSRTAQETQYF. The complete variable domain, with remaining parts taken from reference TRBV2 and TRBJ2-5, reads EPEVTQTPSHQVTQMGQEVILRCVPISNHLYFYWYRQILGQKVEFLVSFYNNEISEKSEIFDDQFSVERPDGSNFTLKIRSTKLEDSAMYFCASRSRTAQETQYFGPGTRLLVL.

This clonotype was observed a few times. The chain recombines TRBV30 with TRBJ2-4; TRBD1 matches 9 bases. V lost 3 bases, J lost 3 bases, and 15 bases stayed unmatched. The CDR3 spans 18 residues. Germline-derived CDR1 and CDR2 are GTSNPN and SVGIG (reference sequence). CDR3 sequence (DNA): TGTGCCTGGAGGACCATTGGGACAGGGAGTAAGGGCAAAAACATTCAGTACTTC. Its protein product is CAWRTIGTGSKGKNIQYF.

This clonotype was counted between two and nine times. V and J are TRBV6-5 and TRBJ1-1; D is perhaps TRBD1 (5 bases). This CDR3 is built from 18 residues. The V end was cut by 4 bases, the J end by 5 bases, with 26 bases between. Germline V gives CDR1 MNHEY, CDR2 SVGAGI. In nucleotides, the CDR3 is TGTGCCAGCAGTTCTTATCCGGGGCCCGGGGCGAGGAGGACTGAAGCTTTCTTT. As protein: CASSSYPGPGARRTEAFF.

The chain joins TRBV1 to TRBJ2-1; the D call of TRBD2 is as the table states it, not checked on the DNA. TRBV1 is labeled a pseudogene. CDR3 length: 16 residues. The CDR3 nucleotides read TGCACCAGCAGCCAAGGACGGAGCGGGGTAGTCAATGAGCAGTTCTTC. Protein sequence: CTSSQGRSGVVNEQFF.

V and J are TRBV4-1 and TRBJ1-2; TRBD1 might be the D (5 bases). Trimming took off 0 bases at V and 2 bases at J, with 13 bases between the two ends. CDR3 length equals 16 residues. In germline, CDR1 is MGHRA, CDR2 YSYEKL. The CDR3 is CASSQDIPGENYGYTF. DNA of the CDR3: TGCGCCAGCAGCCAAGATATCCCGGGGGAGAACTATGGCTACACCTTC.

J is TRBJ2-2 and V is TRBV6-6, with TRBD2 identical over 10 bases. The length of the CDR3 is 15 residues. V lost 2 bases and J lost 7; bases outside the gene matches: 4. Germline V gene lookup returns CDR1 MNHNY and CDR2 SVGAGI (reference sequence). The CDR3 DNA is TGTGCCAGCAGTTACCTAGCGGGAGATGTCGGGGAGCTGTTTTTT. Translation: CASSYLAGDVGELFF.

The V and J genes are TRBV7-9 and TRBJ2-7, with D perhaps TRBD1 or TRBD2 (5 bases each). This CDR3 contains 18 residues. V was shortened by 3 bases and J by 2 bases, with 23 bases between the two germline ends. CDR1 is SEHNR, CDR2 FQNEAQ, per germline (reference sequence). The CDR3 is CASSFPARGDVAPYEQYF. The CDR3 nucleotides are TGTGCCAGCAGCTTTCCCGCGAGGGGTGACGTAGCCCCCTACGAGCAGTACTTC.